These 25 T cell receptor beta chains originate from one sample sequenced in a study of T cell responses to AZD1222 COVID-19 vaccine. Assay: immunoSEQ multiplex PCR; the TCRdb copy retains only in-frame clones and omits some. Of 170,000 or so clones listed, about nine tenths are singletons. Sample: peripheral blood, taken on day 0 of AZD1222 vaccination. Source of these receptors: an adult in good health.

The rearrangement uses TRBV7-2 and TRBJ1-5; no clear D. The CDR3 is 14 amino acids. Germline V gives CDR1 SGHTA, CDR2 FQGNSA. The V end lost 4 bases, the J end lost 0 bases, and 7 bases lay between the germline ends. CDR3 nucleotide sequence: TGTGCCAGCAGCTACTCAGCTAGCAATCAGCCCCAGCATTTT. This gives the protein CASSYSASNQPQHF.

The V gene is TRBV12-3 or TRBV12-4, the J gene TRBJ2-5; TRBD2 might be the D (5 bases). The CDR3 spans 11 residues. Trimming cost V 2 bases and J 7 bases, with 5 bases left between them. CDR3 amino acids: CASSLRGTQYF. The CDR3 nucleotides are TGTGCCAGCAGTTTACGGGGGACCCAGTACTTC.

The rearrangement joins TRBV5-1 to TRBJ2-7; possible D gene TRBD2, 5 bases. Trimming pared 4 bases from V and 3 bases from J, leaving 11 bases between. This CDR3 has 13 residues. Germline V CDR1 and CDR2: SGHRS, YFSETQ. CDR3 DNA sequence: TGCGCCAGCAGCCTAGGACTTTACTACGAGCAGTACTTC. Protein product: CASSLGLYYEQYF.

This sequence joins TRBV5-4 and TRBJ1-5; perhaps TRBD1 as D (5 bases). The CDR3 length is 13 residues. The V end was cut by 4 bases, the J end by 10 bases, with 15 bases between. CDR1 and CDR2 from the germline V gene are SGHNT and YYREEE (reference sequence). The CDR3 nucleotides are TGTGCCAGCAGCGTTGGCTTAGGGGAACCCCAGCATTTT. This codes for CASSVGLGEPQHF.

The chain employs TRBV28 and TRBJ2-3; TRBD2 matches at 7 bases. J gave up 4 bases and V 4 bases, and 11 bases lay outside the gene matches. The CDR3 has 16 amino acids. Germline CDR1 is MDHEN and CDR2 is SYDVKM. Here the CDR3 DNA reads TGTGCCAGCAGTTCCAGTGGAGCGGGACGGCCAGATACGCAGTATTTT. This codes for CASSSSGAGRPDTQYF. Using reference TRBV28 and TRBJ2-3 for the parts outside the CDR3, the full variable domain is DVKVTQSSRYLVKRTGEKVFLECVQDMDHENMFWYRQDPGLGLRLIYFSYDVKMKEKGDIPEGYSVSREKKERFSLILESASTNQTSMYLCASSSSGAGRPDTQYFGPGTRLTVL.

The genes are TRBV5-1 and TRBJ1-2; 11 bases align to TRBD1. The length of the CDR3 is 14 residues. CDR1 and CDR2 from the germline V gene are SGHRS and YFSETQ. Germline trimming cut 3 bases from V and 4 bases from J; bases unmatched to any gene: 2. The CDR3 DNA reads TGCGCCAGCAGCTGGGGACAGGGGGTCTATGGCTACACCTTC. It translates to CASSWGQGVYGYTF.

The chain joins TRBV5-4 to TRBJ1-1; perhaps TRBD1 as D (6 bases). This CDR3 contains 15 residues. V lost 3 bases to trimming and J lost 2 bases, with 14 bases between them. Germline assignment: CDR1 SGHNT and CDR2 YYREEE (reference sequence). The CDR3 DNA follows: TGTGCCAGCAGCTGGGGCGACAGGCGAAACACTGAAGCTTTCTTT. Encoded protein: CASSWGDRRNTEAFF.

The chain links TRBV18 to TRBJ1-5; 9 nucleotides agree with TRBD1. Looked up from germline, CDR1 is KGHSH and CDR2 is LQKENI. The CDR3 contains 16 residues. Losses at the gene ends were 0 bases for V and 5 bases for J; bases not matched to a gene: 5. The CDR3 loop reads CASSPPGTGSYQPQHF. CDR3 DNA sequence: TGTGCCAGCTCACCACCCGGGACAGGGAGTTATCAGCCCCAGCATTTT. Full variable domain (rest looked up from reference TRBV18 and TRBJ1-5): NAGVMQNPRHLVRRRGQEARLRCSPMKGHSHVYWYRQLPEEGLKFMVYLQKENIIDESGMPKERFSAEFPKEGPSILRIQQVVRGDSAAYFCASSPPGTGSYQPQHFGDGTRLSIL.

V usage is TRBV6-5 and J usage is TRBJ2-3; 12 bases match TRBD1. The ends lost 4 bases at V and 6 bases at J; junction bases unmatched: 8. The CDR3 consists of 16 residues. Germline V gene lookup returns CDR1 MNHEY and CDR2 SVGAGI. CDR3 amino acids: CASSLTGTGGWDTQYF. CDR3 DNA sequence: TGTGCCAGCAGTTTAACCGGGACAGGGGGCTGGGATACGCAGTATTTT.

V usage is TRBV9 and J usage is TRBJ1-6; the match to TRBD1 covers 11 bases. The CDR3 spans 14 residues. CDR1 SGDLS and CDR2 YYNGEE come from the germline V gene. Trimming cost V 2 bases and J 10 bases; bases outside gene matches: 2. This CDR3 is CASSVRTGGSPLHF. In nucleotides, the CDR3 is TGTGCCAGCAGCGTGCGGACAGGGGGCTCACCCCTCCACTTT.

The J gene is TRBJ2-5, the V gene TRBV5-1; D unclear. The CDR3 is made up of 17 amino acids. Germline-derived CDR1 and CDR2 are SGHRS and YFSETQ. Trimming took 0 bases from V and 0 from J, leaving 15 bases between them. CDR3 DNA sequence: TGCGCCAGCAGCTTGGGTAGGCGGTATTCCTACCAAGAGACCCAGTACTTC. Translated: CASSLGRRYSYQETQYF.

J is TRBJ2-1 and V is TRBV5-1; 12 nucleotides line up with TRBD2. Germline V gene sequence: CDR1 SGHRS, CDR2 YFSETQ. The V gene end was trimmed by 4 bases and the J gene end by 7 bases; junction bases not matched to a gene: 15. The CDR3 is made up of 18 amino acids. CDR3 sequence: CASSRSSGLAGGKNEQFF. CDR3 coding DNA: TGCGCCAGCAGCCGTTCCAGTGGCCTAGCGGGAGGGAAGAATGAGCAGTTCTTC. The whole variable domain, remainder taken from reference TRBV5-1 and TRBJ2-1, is KAGVTQTPRYLIKTRGQQVTLSCSPISGHRSVSWYQQTPGQGLQFLFEYFSETQRNKGNFPGRFSGRQFSNSRSEMNVSTLELGDSALYLCASSRSSGLAGGKNEQFFGPGTRLTVL.

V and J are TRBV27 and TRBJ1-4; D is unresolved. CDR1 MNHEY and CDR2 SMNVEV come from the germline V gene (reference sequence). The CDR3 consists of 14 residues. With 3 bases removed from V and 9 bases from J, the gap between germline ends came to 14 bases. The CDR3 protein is CASSFPGPGKKLFF. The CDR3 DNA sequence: TGTGCCAGCAGTTTCCCGGGCCCGGGGAAAAAACTGTTTTTT.

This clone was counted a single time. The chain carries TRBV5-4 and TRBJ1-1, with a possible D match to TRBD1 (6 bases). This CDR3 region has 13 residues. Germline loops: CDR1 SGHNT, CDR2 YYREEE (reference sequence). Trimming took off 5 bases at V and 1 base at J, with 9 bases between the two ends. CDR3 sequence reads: CASREGQNTEAFF. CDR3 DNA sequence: TGTGCCAGCAGAGAGGGACAGAACACTGAAGCTTTCTTT.

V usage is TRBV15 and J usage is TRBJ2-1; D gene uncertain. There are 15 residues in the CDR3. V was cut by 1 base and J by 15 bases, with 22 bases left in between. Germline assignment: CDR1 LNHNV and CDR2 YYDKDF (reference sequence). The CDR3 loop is CATSRGLGDVRNTFF. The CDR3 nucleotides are TGTGCCACCAGCAGAGGCTTAGGCGACGTACGGAATACGTTCTTC.

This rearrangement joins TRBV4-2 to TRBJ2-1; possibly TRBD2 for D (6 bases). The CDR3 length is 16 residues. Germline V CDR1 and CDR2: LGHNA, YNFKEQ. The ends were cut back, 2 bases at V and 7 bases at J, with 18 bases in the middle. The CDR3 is CASSQNRDSQDNEQFF. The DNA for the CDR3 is TGTGCCAGCAGCCAAAACCGGGACTCCCAGGATAATGAGCAGTTCTTC.

CDR3 in amino acids: CASSESRSTEAFF. The CDR3, as DNA: TGCGCCAGCAGTGAGTCCCGCTCCACTGAAGCTTTCTTT. V usage is TRBV10-2 and J usage is TRBJ1-1; no firm D call. Germline CDR1 reads WSHSY; CDR2 reads SAAADI. This CDR3 is 13 amino acids long. V was shortened by 0 bases and J by 4 bases, with 6 bases between the two germline ends.

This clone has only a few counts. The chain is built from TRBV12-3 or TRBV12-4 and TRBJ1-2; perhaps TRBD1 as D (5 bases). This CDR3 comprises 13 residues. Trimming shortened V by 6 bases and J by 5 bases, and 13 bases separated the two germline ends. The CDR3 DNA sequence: TGTGCCAGCAGCAGAACCGAGGGGTATGGCTACACCTTC. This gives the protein CASSRTEGYGYTF.

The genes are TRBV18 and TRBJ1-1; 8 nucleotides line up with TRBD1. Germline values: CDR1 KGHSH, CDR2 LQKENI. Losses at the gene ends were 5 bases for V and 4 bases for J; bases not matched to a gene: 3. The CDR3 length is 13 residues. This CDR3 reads CASSRTGSTEAFF. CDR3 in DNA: TGTGCCAGCTCAAGGACAGGGAGCACTGAAGCTTTCTTT.

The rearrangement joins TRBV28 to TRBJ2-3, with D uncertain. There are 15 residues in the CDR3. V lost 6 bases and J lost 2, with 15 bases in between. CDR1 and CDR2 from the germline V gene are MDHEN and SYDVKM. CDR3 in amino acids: CASSAPRGVTDTQYF. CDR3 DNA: TGTGCCAGCAGCGCCCCACGCGGAGTCACAGATACGCAGTATTTT.

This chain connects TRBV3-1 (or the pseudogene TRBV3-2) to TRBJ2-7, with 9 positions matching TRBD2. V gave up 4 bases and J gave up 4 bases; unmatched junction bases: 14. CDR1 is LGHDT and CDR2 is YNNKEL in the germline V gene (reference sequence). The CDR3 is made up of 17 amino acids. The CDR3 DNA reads TGTGCCAGCAGCCGCCTGGTTCGTAGCGGGAGCTTATACGAGCAGTACTTC. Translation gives CASSRLVRSGSLYEQYF.

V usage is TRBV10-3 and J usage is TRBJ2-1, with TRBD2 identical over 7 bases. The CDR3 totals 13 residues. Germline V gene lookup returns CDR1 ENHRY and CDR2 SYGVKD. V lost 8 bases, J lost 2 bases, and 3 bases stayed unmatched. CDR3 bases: TGTGCCATCGGGCGGGGGACCTACAATGAGCAGTTCTTC. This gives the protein CAIGRGTYNEQFF.

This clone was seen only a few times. CDR3 amino acids: CASSVAGGGSPLHF. DNA for the CDR3: TGTGCCAGCAGCGTGGCAGGGGGAGGTTCACCCCTCCACTTT. The gene calls are TRBV9 and TRBJ1-6; 7 bases are shared with TRBD1. Germline V CDR1 and CDR2: SGDLS, YYNGEE. The CDR3 spans 14 residues. V shed 2 bases and J 9 bases; nucleotides not matched to a gene: 5.

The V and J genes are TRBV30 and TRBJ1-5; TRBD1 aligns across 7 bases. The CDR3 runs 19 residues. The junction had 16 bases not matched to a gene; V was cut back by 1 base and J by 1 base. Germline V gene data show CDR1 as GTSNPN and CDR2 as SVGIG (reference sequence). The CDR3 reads CAWSASPGQRGVSNQPQHF. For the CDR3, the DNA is TGTGCCTGGAGTGCTAGTCCGGGACAGCGAGGCGTGAGCAATCAGCCCCAGCATTTT.

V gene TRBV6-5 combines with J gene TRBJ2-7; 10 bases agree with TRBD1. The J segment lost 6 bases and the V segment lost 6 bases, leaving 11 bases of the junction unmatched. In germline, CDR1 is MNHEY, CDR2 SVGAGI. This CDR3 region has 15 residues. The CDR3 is CASRPGTGVVGEQYF. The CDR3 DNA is TGTGCCAGCAGGCCCGGGACAGGGGTCGTGGGCGAGCAGTACTTC.